This T cell receptor beta chain comes out of a study of blood T cell repertoires in COVID-19 (dated by TCRdb to the early 2020s). Regarding the study in general: The collaborator samples originated in the United States, Italy and Spain and spanned the acute and convalescent phases of COVID-19. The samples were drawn from the first 160 participants of the ongoing ImmuneRACE study and from 950 to 1,500 subjects provided by 6 global collaborators. HLA class I and class II types, where available, came from metadata supplied by the sample provider rather than from assay-based typing. The material from the prospective study consisted of cDNA or gDNA derived from T cells, B-cell-depleted T cells, or PBMCs. Subjects who had been exposed to COVID-19, were actively infected with it, or had recovered from it provided the deeply sampled blood TCRbeta repertoires that made up the dataset. Nearly every sample came with metadata listing a de-identified subject ID, COVID-19 status, age in years and sex. The repertoires were made available in a free public database intended to serve as a resource for research on the immune response to SARS-CoV-2.

Each collaborating institution followed its own protocols to collect whole blood in K2EDTA tubes. For TCRbeta analysis, collaborators shipped samples as frozen whole blood, isolated PBMCs, or DNA extracted from either of those sample types. In the case of this clone: There is no known antigen for this receptor. No per-base quality is available; no much larger clone lies one base away.

The immunoSEQ Assay, a bias-controlled multiplex PCR, was used to amplify TCRbeta CDR3 regions from genomic DNA. The published analysis was carried out like this. The number of nucleated cells in each sample was estimated by amplification of reference gene primers within the assay. Sequence reads were collapsed and filtered to measure the absolute abundance of every unique TCRbeta CDR3 rearrangement. Productive Simpson clonality was computed per sample as the square root of Simpson's diversity index over productive rearrangements. TCRdb provides this immuneACCESS table in a form limited to in-frame rearrangements. Some clones are lacking; in checked studies, under half of them reflect an unresolved V gene, and why the rest are absent is not known. V, J and clone size were drawn from that table, and D and trimming were deduced from the DNA. The sample table lists about 180,000 clones, roughly 75% of them with a count of one. The top ten hold about 6.5% of the sample.

CDR1 is given as MNHEY and CDR2 as SVGAGI, both from the germline V gene. Germline trimming: 8 bases from V, 4 bases from J; junction bases outside gene matches: 3. CDR3 length: 12 amino acids, cysteine to phenylalanine. The CDR3 DNA has 36 bases and is translated from base 1. Summary of the overall study and its limitations: The amount of clinical and demographic metadata varied by source and participant and was provided uncurated.

The specimen sequenced was peripheral blood. The rearranged chain carries TRBV6-5 and TRBJ2-3, and TRBD1 aligns with 7 junction nucleotides. This receptor was taken from a man between 65 and 79 years old with active or convalescent COVID-19. The DNA reads as follows: TGTGCCAGCCGACAGGGCTCAGATACGCAGTATTTT. It encodes CASRQGSDTQYF.